This entry features one T cell receptor beta chain sequence. Its specificity is unknown. V was shortened by 5 bases and J by 5 bases, with 11 bases between the two germline ends. Germline CDR1 reads SGHTA; CDR2 reads FQGNSA. The CDR3 runs to 13 residues. These data are taken from a study of CD8+CD57+ T cells in acquired aplastic anemia. Study overall: An average of roughly 3 ug of DNA was obtained from sorted CD4+ and CD8+ cells. Average CD4+ read depth in healthy donors was around 10 million reads. Study-wide results and limits: Overlap between patients and controls comprised about 30 CD8+ CDR3 sequences. Patients and healthy controls showed no significant CD8+ Simpson's diversity difference.

Genomic DNA constituted the template upon which TCR beta VDJ and CDR3 profiling was performed. MiXCR, applied by TCRdb to the reads, yields one record per CDR3 protein. The sample has fewer than 200,000 distinct CDR3 sequences; 55% to 70% are singletons. V is TRBV7-2 and J is TRBJ2-3; D call uncertain. Sequencing was carried out using sorted CD4+, CD8+, or CD8+CD57+ T cells (not recorded which) from PBMCs. This TCR was sampled from a human donor in good health. CDR3: CASSAVPRDTQYF. The CDR3, as DNA: TGTGCCAGCAGCGCCGTTCCACGAGATACGCAGTATTTT.